These T cell receptor beta chains were read from a single sample in a study of spatial heterogeneity in lung cancer. MiXCR was run by TCRdb on the 5' RACE reads, yielding one entry per CDR3 protein. The table lists about 6,000 distinct CDR3 sequences, 9.1% of them singletons. The sequencing used lung tumor tissue, collected at surgery. All receptors derive from a female donor with early-stage non-small cell lung cancer. Each CDR3 is given without its conserved first and last residue.

ASSYSPRVSPLH	TRBV6-5	TRBJ1-6
ASSRERQETQY	TRBV18	TRBJ2-5
AWSDGQGVQPQH	TRBV30	TRBJ1-5
ASSRDPYNEQF	TRBV5-1	TRBJ2-1
SALGVLGQGKTEAF	TRBV20-1	TRBJ1-1
ASSFVQETQY	TRBV11-2	TRBJ2-5
ASSQGTVGYEQY	TRBV4-1	TRBJ2-7
ASSPDRRQPQH	TRBV11-1	TRBJ1-5
ASKPGRAGNTIY	TRBV4-3	TRBJ1-3
SARETYQETQY	TRBV20-1	TRBJ2-5
ASSPPFERDEQF	TRBV3-1	TRBJ2-1